This T cell receptor (beta chain) originates from a study of T cell repertoires in cytomegalovirus infection. Study in general: The public TCR beta signatures pointed to both CMV infection and matching HLA type.

TCRdb re-analysed the reads in MiXCR, keeping a single row per CDR3 protein. The sample lists approximately 630,000 distinct CDR3 sequences, more than 20% occurring once. Broader study findings: The ex vivo response was dominated by HLA-C-restricted CMV-specific TCR beta clonotypes.

To note about this clonotype: Its antigen is unidentified.

Trimming removed 6 bases at V and 2 bases at J, with 23 bases between. Germline CDR1 and CDR2: PRHDT and FYEKMQ (reference sequence). This CDR3 contains 17 residues. V usage is TRBV13 and J usage is TRBJ2-7, with D uncertain. The clonotype comes from a human donor in good health (CMV status not recorded). Some clones in this sample may be carry-over from other donors' samples. The sequenced material came from CD8+ T cells from PBMCs. The chain's CDR3 is CASSLRRFQEPPYEQYF. The CDR3 DNA reads as TGTGCCAGCAGTTTAAGAAGATTCCAGGAACCCCCCTACGAGCAGTACTTC.